The clone carrying this T cell receptor (beta chain) has only a few counts. The CDR3 has 16 amino acids. The germline gives CDR1 LNHNV, CDR2 YYDKDF (reference sequence). The ends were cut back, 5 bases at V and 8 bases at J, with 22 bases in the middle. The data originate from a study of T-cell reconstitution after alpha-beta-depleted transplantation in children. Unique molecular identifiers were incorporated during preparation of the TCRbeta library. TCRdb re-derived calls from the PCR reads in MiXCR, one entry per CDR3 protein. The table has over 550,000 distinct CDR3 sequences, 10% seen once. The sequences come from PBMCs from the stem cell graft donor, collected from the stem cell graft. The receptor was derived from a human donor who donated a stem cell graft to a child with acute myeloid leukemia. This rearrangement joins TRBV15 to TRBJ2-1, with TRBD2 as a possible D gene (6 bases). The CDR3 DNA sequence: TGTGCCACCAGCCGGACCTTTAGTGGTCCTAGCGATGAGCAGTTCTTC. Translating gives CATSRTFSGPSDEQFF.